Following are 22 T cell receptor beta chains from one sample sequenced in a study of blood T cell repertoires in COVID-19. Sequencing was performed with immunoSEQ multiplex PCR; in TCRdb, only in-frame clones are kept and a portion is missing. The sample holds 250,000 or so clones, more than 70% seen once. The sequencing input was peripheral blood. All receptors come from a woman aged 35 to 49 who had recovered from COVID-19.

This clone was seen once. The rearrangement joins TRBV9 to TRBJ2-1; D is possibly TRBD2 (6 bases). This CDR3 is built from 16 residues. Trimming took 3 bases from V and 1 from J, leaving 14 bases between them. Germline V gene sequence: CDR1 SGDLS, CDR2 YYNGEE. The CDR3 nucleotides are TGTGCCAGCAGCGGCCGGAGGGCTCAATCCTACAATGAGCAGTTCTTC. It yields the protein CASSGRRAQSYNEQFF.

The chain combines TRBV9 with TRBJ2-1, with TRBD2 matching over 7 bases. Germline V gives CDR1 SGDLS, CDR2 YYNGEE. V lost 3 bases and J lost 2; bases outside the gene matches: 5. This CDR3 spans 15 amino acids. The CDR3 protein is CASSAQLATYNEQFF. The CDR3, as DNA: TGTGCCAGCAGCGCTCAACTAGCGACCTACAATGAGCAGTTCTTC. Based on the CDR3 plus reference TRBV9 and TRBJ2-1, the full variable domain is DSGVTQTPKHLITATGQRVTLRCSPRSGDLSVYWYQQSLDQGLQFLIQYYNGEERAKGNILERFSAQQFPDLHSELNLSSLELGDSALYFCASSAQLATYNEQFFGPGTRLTVL.

V is TRBV27 and J is TRBJ1-2, with 8 bases identical to TRBD1. After removal of 7 bases from V and 7 bases from J, the junction contained 5 bases not matched to a gene. CDR1 and CDR2 (germline): MNHEY, SMNVEV (reference sequence). There are 12 residues in the CDR3. The CDR3: CASTATGGGYTF. DNA of the CDR3: TGTGCCAGCACCGCAACAGGGGGTGGCTACACCTTC.

The CDR3 DNA is TGTGCCAGCAGCTTGGGCCCACCCTCGGGTAGGAGTGAAGCTTTCTTT. Protein: CASSLGPPSGRSEAFF. This chain links TRBV5-6 with TRBJ1-1, with D unresolved. The V and J ends lost 0 bases and 7 bases respectively, with 19 bases between them. The CDR3 has 16 amino acids. Looked up from germline, CDR1 is SGHDT and CDR2 is YYEEEE.

The J gene is TRBJ1-3, the V gene TRBV19; weak D call: TRBD1 (5 bases). Trimming left V 5 bases short and J 0 bases short, with 11 bases between. This CDR3 comprises 15 residues. Germline V gene data show CDR1 as LNHDA and CDR2 as SQIVND (reference sequence). The chain's CDR3 is CASSSRDFSGNTIYF. The CDR3 nucleotides read TGTGCCAGTAGTTCCCGGGACTTCTCTGGAAACACCATATATTTT.

The CDR3 DNA reads TGTGCCAGCAGCCCGGCGGACAGCCACATGAATACGCAGTATTTT. Protein sequence: CASSPADSHMNTQYF. V usage is TRBV28 and J usage is TRBJ2-3, with D possibly being TRBD1 (6 bases). This CDR3 has 15 residues. Germline assignment: CDR1 MDHEN and CDR2 SYDVKM. The germline V and J ends were trimmed by 6 bases and 7 bases, with 20 bases remaining between them.

In nucleotides, the CDR3 is TGTGCCACCCCGGGGACAGGGGGTCGAGGGGAAACAGATACGCAGTATTTT. Amino acids: CATPGTGGRGETDTQYF. The chain couples TRBV2 to TRBJ2-3; TRBD1 aligns across 11 bases. Germline-derived CDR1 and CDR2 are SNHLY and FYNNEI. The CDR3 spans 17 residues. Trimming took 10 bases from V and 3 from J; bases not matched to a gene: 15.

The DNA for the CDR3 is TGTGCCAGCGGGCTAGCCCGCGAGACCCAGTACTTC. This translates into CASGLARETQYF. V gene TRBV12-3 or TRBV12-4 combines with J gene TRBJ2-5; a weak D match, TRBD2 (5 bases). The length of the CDR3 is 12 residues. Trimming shortened V by 8 bases and J by 5 bases, and 12 bases separated the two germline ends.

V usage is TRBV20-1 and J usage is TRBJ2-3; possibly TRBD2 for D (6 bases). CDR1 DFQATT and CDR2 SNEGSKA come from the germline V gene (reference sequence). The CDR3 sequence is 11 residues long. V lost 0 bases to trimming and J lost 10 bases, with 8 bases between them. CDR3 in amino acids: CSAREGRPQYF. The CDR3 nucleotides are TGCAGTGCTAGAGAGGGGAGGCCGCAGTATTTT.

The chain couples TRBV5-1 to TRBJ2-3; TRBD2 aligns across 11 bases. From germline, CDR1 is SGHRS and CDR2 YFSETQ. V dropped 4 bases and J dropped 2; count of bases not matched to a gene: 9. The CDR3 contains 17 residues. For the CDR3, the DNA is TGCGCCAGCAGCCCACCCGGGACTAGCGGTCCCACAGATACGCAGTATTTT. Translating it yields CASSPPGTSGPTDTQYF.

V gene TRBV3-1 (or the pseudogene TRBV3-2) combines with J gene TRBJ2-1, with D tentatively TRBD2 (7 bases). The germline V and J ends were trimmed by 8 bases and 3 bases, with 11 bases remaining between them. Germline CDR1 reads LGHDT; CDR2 reads YNNKEL (reference sequence). The CDR3 totals 13 residues. CDR3 nucleotide sequence: TGTGCCAGCGGGGAGGGGGTCTACAATGAGCAGTTCTTC. This sequence encodes CASGEGVYNEQFF.

The V gene is TRBV9, the J gene TRBJ1-6; 10 bases map to TRBD1. V lost 4 bases and J lost 11; bases outside the gene matches: 9. Germline V gene sequence: CDR1 SGDLS, CDR2 YYNGEE. This CDR3 region has 15 residues. Written as DNA, the CDR3 is TGTGCCAGCAGCACTCGGACAGGGGGTAGTACACCCCTCCACTTT. This gives the protein CASSTRTGGSTPLHF.

The V gene is TRBV5-4, the J gene TRBJ1-5; TRBD1 agrees at 9 bases. Trimming took 2 bases from V and 2 from J; bases not matched to a gene: 8. This CDR3 region has 17 residues. Per germline, CDR1 SGHNT and CDR2 YYREEE (reference sequence). CDR3 DNA sequence: TGTGCCAGCAGCTTCCAACAGGGGGCGGGAGGCAATCAGCCCCAGCATTTT. The encoded protein is CASSFQQGAGGNQPQHF.

This clone was counted only a few times. This sequence joins TRBV9 and TRBJ2-2; the match to TRBD1 covers 7 bases. The CDR3 has 16 amino acids. Trimming took 4 bases from V and 3 from J; bases not matched to a gene: 9. Germline V CDR1 and CDR2: SGDLS, YYNGEE. The CDR3 sequence: CASSTPDRLDTGELFF. The CDR3 bases are TGTGCCAGCAGCACCCCGGACAGGCTGGACACCGGGGAGCTGTTTTTT.

The rearrangement uses TRBV21-1 and TRBJ2-5; the table's D gene call, TRBD1, was not cross checked with the DNA. TRBV21-1 is a listed pseudogene. This CDR3 contains 16 residues. CDR3 amino acids: CASSNYRDRGQETQYF. DNA for the CDR3: TGTGCCAGCAGCAACTACCGGGACAGGGGCCAAGAGACCCAGTACTTC.

The genes are TRBV7-2 and TRBJ1-1, with 7 bases identical to TRBD1. The CDR3 loop spans 13 amino acids. With 5 bases clipped from V and 5 bases from J, the junction kept 5 bases outside the gene matches. CDR1 and CDR2 from the germline V gene are SGHTA and FQGNSA. In DNA form, the CDR3 reads TGTGCCAGCAGCCCACAGGGGCGAACTGAAGCTTTCTTT. It encodes CASSPQGRTEAFF.

The CDR3 nucleotides read TGTGCCAGTAGTATTGTAGGCGGCCTCCAGTACTTC. Amino acid sequence: CASSIVGGLQYF. The chain employs TRBV19 and TRBJ2-5, with D hard to call. CDR1 is LNHDA, CDR2 SQIVND, per germline (reference sequence). This CDR3 contains 12 residues. Trimming took off 3 bases at V and 10 bases at J, with 12 bases between the two ends.

The chain uses TRBV19 and TRBJ2-3; D is possibly TRBD1 (5 bases). This CDR3 has 17 residues. Germline assignment: CDR1 LNHDA and CDR2 SQIVND (reference sequence). V was clipped by 2 bases and J by 2 bases, with 17 bases between them. DNA of the CDR3: TGTGCCAGTAGTATACTCGGACACGGTAGGACCACAGATACGCAGTATTTT. Protein sequence: CASSILGHGRTTDTQYF.

This sequence joins TRBV18 and TRBJ1-1; a weak D match, TRBD1 (5 bases). The CDR3 spans 17 residues. Trimming left V 6 bases short and J 4 bases short, with 24 bases between. From germline, CDR1 is KGHSH and CDR2 LQKENI. CDR3 in amino acids: CASSSRGRDPLSTEAFF. In DNA, the CDR3 is TGTGCCAGCTCGTCACGGGGGAGGGACCCTTTGAGCACTGAAGCTTTCTTT.

The genes are TRBV30 and TRBJ1-2, with D perhaps TRBD1 (6 bases). The V gene lost 0 bases and the J gene lost 4 bases, with 12 bases spanning the gap. This CDR3 contains 14 residues. Per germline, CDR1 GTSNPN and CDR2 SVGIG (reference sequence). The DNA of the CDR3 is TGTGCCTGGAGTGTACGGGGGGCGCCCTATGGCTACACCTTC. Amino acids: CAWSVRGAPYGYTF.

The rearrangement links TRBV13 to TRBJ1-2; D gene unclear. In germline, CDR1 is PRHDT, CDR2 FYEKMQ (reference sequence). The V end lost 1 base, the J end lost 4 bases, and 10 bases lay between the germline ends. CDR3 length: 14 residues. CDR3 coding DNA: TGTGCCAGCAGCTTAGTCGGGGTGAGCTATGGCTACACCTTC. It specifies CASSLVGVSYGYTF.

V and J are TRBV5-1 and TRBJ2-7; 7 bases align to TRBD2. V lost 0 bases to trimming and J lost 0 bases; unmatched junction nucleotides: 3. Looked up from germline, CDR1 is SGHRS and CDR2 is YFSETQ. This CDR3 has 15 amino acids. The CDR3 loop is CASSLGRGDSYEQYF. The DNA of the CDR3 is TGCGCCAGCAGCTTGGGTCGGGGGGACTCCTACGAGCAGTACTTC. The complete variable domain, with remaining parts taken from reference TRBV5-1 and TRBJ2-7, reads KAGVTQTPRYLIKTRGQQVTLSCSPISGHRSVSWYQQTPGQGLQFLFEYFSETQRNKGNFPGRFSGRQFSNSRSEMNVSTLELGDSALYLCASSLGRGDSYEQYFGPGTRLTVT.